This section outlines one TCR beta chain sequence together with its context. Its specificity is not known. TCRdb called the 5' RACE reads again in MiXCR, with one record for every CDR3 protein. The sample lists hundreds of thousands of distinct CDR3 sequences; more than 9% were seen once. The sample is drawn from a study of identical twins. Findings of the study overall: Its conclusions, products of cross-sectional statistical analysis, did not come from following the same donors.

The trim removed 4 bases at V and 5 bases at J, leaving 5 bases unmatched. Germline V CDR1 and CDR2: ENHRY, SYGVKD. CDR3 length: 14 residues. Another study also made use of these data, one on yellow fever vaccine responses in identical twins.

Sequenced: PBMCs. The origin of this receptor is a woman between 18 and 30 years old in good health. The rearrangement uses TRBV10-3 and TRBJ2-7; the match to TRBD1 covers 10 bases. The CDR3 protein is CAISGGDRGHEQYF. The CDR3 nucleotides read TGTGCCATCAGTGGGGGGGACAGGGGCCACGAGCAGTACTTC.